The next 29 T cell receptor beta chains were all read from a single sample in a study of regulatory T cells in long-lasting Graves disease. Both iRepertoire HTBI primers and Arm-PCR of CDR3 regions were used to build the TCR beta libraries. TCRdb independently ran MiXCR on the multiplex PCR reads; one entry per CDR3 protein. The data show just over 600,000 distinct CDR3 sequences, with around 15% seen just once and about 17% held by the top ten. The time point here: newly diagnosed GD, antithyroid drugs for less than 3 months. PBMC RNA served as the TCR library source. The sample was also reused in another study, on T cells in Graves' hyperthyroidism and ophthalmopathy.

Source: peripheral blood mononuclear cells (PBMCs), taken at new diagnosis, from a patient treated with antithyroid drugs. The receptors come from a woman aged 25-40 years with Graves disease.

This clonotype has a handful of counts. V and J are TRBV6-2 or TRBV6-3 and TRBJ2-1, with 11 nucleotides matching TRBD2. Germline trimming cut 0 bases from V and 7 bases from J; bases unmatched to any gene: 5. Germline V gene lookup returns CDR1 MNHEY and CDR2 SVGEGT. The CDR3 runs to 16 residues. The CDR3 is CASSYSASGRLNEQFF. CDR3 DNA sequence: TGTGCCAGCAGTTACTCGGCTAGCGGGAGGCTGAATGAGCAGTTCTTC.

V usage is TRBV14 and J usage is TRBJ2-7, with D possibly being TRBD1 (6 bases). The CDR3 is made up of 15 amino acids. V was clipped by 1 base and J by 6 bases, with 16 bases between them. Germline CDR1 SGHDN, CDR2 FVKESK. The CDR3 DNA follows: TGTGCCAGCAGCCAAGTCAAACAGGGAAGAGCCGAGCAGTACTTC. Protein sequence: CASSQVKQGRAEQYF.

This clonotype was recorded many times. The chain is built from TRBV28 and TRBJ1-2; 7 positions match TRBD1. With 6 bases clipped from V and 8 bases from J, the junction kept 6 bases outside the gene matches. The CDR3 covers 12 residues. CDR1 and CDR2 from the germline V gene are MDHEN and SYDVKM. The CDR3, as DNA: TGTGCCAGCAGCTTACAGGGGTTCGGCTACACCTTC. Protein sequence: CASSLQGFGYTF.

Many counts were recorded for this clonotype. This chain links TRBV10-3 with TRBJ1-1; D not certain. Germline CDR1 is ENHRY and CDR2 is SYGVKD. This CDR3 has 14 residues. Between the trimmed V and J ends, which lost 3 bases and 1 base, there was a span of 9 bases. The chain's CDR3 is CAISDGQKNTEAFF. The CDR3 nucleotides read TGTGCCATCAGTGACGGGCAGAAGAACACTGAAGCTTTCTTT.

The chain links TRBV16 to TRBJ1-1, with D perhaps TRBD1 (5 bases). The germline V and J ends were trimmed by 3 bases and 1 base, with 12 bases remaining between them. The germline CDR1 and CDR2 sequences are KGHSY and FQNENV. The CDR3 extends over 15 amino acids. The CDR3 region is CASSHTQGTNTEAFF. The CDR3 region has the DNA TGTGCCAGCAGCCACACCCAGGGCACGAACACTGAAGCTTTCTTT.

The chain combines TRBV28 with TRBJ2-7; weak D call: TRBD1 (6 bases). V lost 5 bases and J 12 bases, leaving 17 bases between the germline ends. The CDR3 length is 12 residues. Germline loops: CDR1 MDHEN, CDR2 SYDVKM. CDR3 sequence: CASSQRDIEAYF. CDR3 DNA sequence: TGTGCCAGCAGTCAAAGGGACATAGAGGCGTACTTC.

This clonotype was counted many times. The chain carries TRBV5-1 and TRBJ2-3; 7 bases line up with TRBD2. There are 15 residues in the CDR3. From germline, CDR1 is SGHRS and CDR2 YFSETQ. With V trimmed by 4 bases and J by 2 bases, 7 bases remained unmatched. DNA for the CDR3: TGCGCCAGCAGCCCACAAGCGGGGACCACAGATACGCAGTATTTT. It is translated as CASSPQAGTTDTQYF. Full variable domain (rest looked up from reference TRBV5-1 and TRBJ2-3): KAGVTQTPRYLIKTRGQQVTLSCSPISGHRSVSWYQQTPGQGLQFLFEYFSETQRNKGNFPGRFSGRQFSNSRSEMNVSTLELGDSALYLCASSPQAGTTDTQYFGPGTRLTVL.

This clonotype was picked up many times. The gene calls are TRBV6-5 and TRBJ2-1; D not resolved. Germline V gives CDR1 MNHEY, CDR2 SVGAGI. V lost 0 bases and J lost 6, with 3 bases in between. This CDR3 is built from 12 residues. The CDR3 DNA follows: TGTGCCAGCAGTTACTCATCCAATGAGCAGTTCTTC. It yields the protein CASSYSSNEQFF.

This clonotype appeared many times. The J gene is TRBJ1-2, the V gene TRBV28; TRBD1 is a possible D gene (6 bases). V was shortened by 8 bases and J by 7 bases, with 17 bases between the two germline ends. This CDR3 spans 13 amino acids. Germline values: CDR1 MDHEN, CDR2 SYDVKM. The CDR3 protein is CASGGQGRFGYTF. CDR3 nucleotides: TGTGCCAGCGGGGGCCAGGGGCGATTTGGCTACACCTTC.

This clonotype was detected many times. CDR3 protein: CASSTTGTASYEQYF. The CDR3 nucleotides read TGTGCCAGCAGCACTACCGGGACAGCCTCCTACGAGCAGTACTTC. This chain connects TRBV28 to TRBJ2-7, with 7 bases fitting TRBD1. The V and J ends lost 6 bases and 0 bases, in that order; junction bases with no gene match: 8. Germline CDR1 MDHEN, CDR2 SYDVKM. The CDR3 extends over 15 amino acids.

This clonotype was counted many times. The chain employs TRBV12-3 or TRBV12-4 and TRBJ2-1, with TRBD1 matching 7 bases. This CDR3 region has 14 residues. Trimming removed 7 bases from V and 4 bases from J; junction bases left unmatched: 7. The CDR3 is CASNPGTAYNEQFF. As DNA, the CDR3 is TGTGCCAGCAACCCCGGGACAGCATACAATGAGCAGTTCTTC.

In its sample, this clonotype was seen a few times. A junction end diverges from the germline sequence, so it may reflect a read error. The chain carries TRBV9 and TRBJ2-1, with 8 positions matching TRBD2. Germline V gene sequence: CDR1 SGDLS, CDR2 YYNGEE. The CDR3 totals 15 residues. DNA of the CDR3: TGTGCCAACAGCCTCAGCGGGAGCTCCTACAATGAGCAGTTCTTC. Residues: CANSLSGSSYNEQFF.

This clonotype turned up a few times. CDR3 sequence reads: CASSSDRYSGNTIYF. The CDR3 DNA is TGTGCCAGCAGTTCCGACCGATACTCTGGAAACACCATATATTTT. V gene TRBV6-5 combines with J gene TRBJ1-3; no clear D. Trimming took off 4 bases at V and 0 bases at J, with 10 bases between the two ends. Germline CDR1 is MNHEY and CDR2 is SVGAGI. The CDR3 is 15 amino acids.

The chain links TRBV14 to TRBJ2-7; no definite D call. The V gene's germline CDR1 is SGHDN and CDR2 FVKESK. The V gene lost 2 bases and the J gene lost 5 bases, with 13 bases spanning the gap. The CDR3 consists of 14 residues. CDR3 in amino acids: CASSQKSALHEQYF. Written as DNA, the CDR3 is TGTGCCAGCAGCCAAAAGTCAGCCCTACACGAGCAGTACTTC.

This clonotype was found many times. The genes are TRBV28 and TRBJ2-2, with D perhaps TRBD2 (6 bases). The ends were cut back, 5 bases at V and 6 bases at J, with 19 bases in the middle. CDR1 is MDHEN, CDR2 SYDVKM, per germline. This CDR3 spans 16 amino acids. Here the CDR3 DNA reads TGTGCCAGCAGTCCCGTCCTAGGGAGGAAAGCCGGGGAGCTGTTTTTT. It encodes CASSPVLGRKAGELFF.

Worth noting for this clonotype: A junction end diverges from the germline sequence, so it may reflect a read error. J is TRBJ1-1 and V is TRBV15, with D maybe TRBD1 (5 bases). Germline V gives CDR1 LNHNV, CDR2 YYDKDF (reference sequence). There are 15 residues in the CDR3. This CDR3 reads CAISKVGSGQSEAFF. CDR3 bases: TGTGCCATCAGCAAAGTTGGAAGCGGACAAAGTGAAGCTTTCTTT.

This clonotype was seen at least ten times. V is TRBV6-1 and J is TRBJ1-2, with 11 positions matching TRBD1. The germline gives CDR1 MNHNS, CDR2 SASEGT. The CDR3 has 16 amino acids. The V gene end was trimmed by 3 bases and the J gene end by 5 bases; junction bases not matched to a gene: 8. The CDR3 bases are TGTGCCAGCAGTGAGACCGGGACAGGGGGTTTATATGGCTACACCTTC. The encoded protein is CASSETGTGGLYGYTF.

This clonotype was picked up many times. V gene TRBV10-3 combines with J gene TRBJ2-3; tentative D call: TRBD1 (5 bases). There are 17 residues in the CDR3. The germline gives CDR1 ENHRY, CDR2 SYGVKD. The V end was cut by 2 bases, the J end by 3 bases, with 18 bases between. Here the CDR3 DNA reads TGTGCCATCAGTGAGCACCTTAGGGGTGCGGCGACAGATACGCAGTATTTT. It translates to CAISEHLRGAATDTQYF.

The chain recombines TRBV10-3 with TRBJ1-2; D remains ambiguous. The CDR3 runs to 12 residues. The germline CDR1 and CDR2 sequences are ENHRY and SYGVKD. V dropped 4 bases and J dropped 2 bases, with 5 bases sitting between them. CDR3 protein: CAISAGNYGYTF. CDR3 DNA: TGTGCCATCAGTGCGGGGAACTATGGCTACACCTTC.

There are a few counts of this clonotype. This sequence joins TRBV20-1 and TRBJ2-7; the D call may be TRBD1 or TRBD2 (6 bases each). CDR3 length equals 17 residues. Germline-derived CDR1 and CDR2 are DFQATT and SNEGSKA (reference sequence). V lost 1 base, J lost 2 bases, and 21 bases lay in between. CDR3 amino acids: CSARAAGGGTRPYEQYF. The CDR3 DNA follows: TGCAGTGCTAGAGCGGCAGGTGGCGGGACACGCCCCTACGAGCAGTACTTC.

In its sample, this clonotype was seen many times. The V and J genes are TRBV6-2 or TRBV6-3 and TRBJ1-5, with a tentative D call TRBD1 (5 bases). The CDR3 runs 17 residues. Germline CDR1 MNHEY, CDR2 SVGEGT. V was trimmed by 7 bases and J by 0 bases, leaving 19 bases between them. CDR3 in DNA: TGTGCCAGCAACACCTTACAGGTACCATATAGCAATCAGCCCCAGCATTTT. Translation gives CASNTLQVPYSNQPQHF.

There are many counts of this clonotype. The chain combines TRBV30 with TRBJ1-2; the match to TRBD1 covers 7 bases. J gave up 5 bases and V 0 bases, and 9 bases lay outside the gene matches. The CDR3 is 15 amino acids. Per germline, CDR1 GTSNPN and CDR2 SVGIG (reference sequence). CDR3 DNA sequence: TGTGCCTGGAGTGTACGGTGGGGGGACAGTTATGGCTACACCTTC. Its protein is CAWSVRWGDSYGYTF.

This clonotype was seen at least ten times. The rearrangement uses TRBV28 and TRBJ1-3; 9 nucleotides align to TRBD1. With 2 bases clipped from V and 3 bases from J, the junction kept 2 bases outside the gene matches. This CDR3 has 15 residues. The germline V gene encodes CDR1 MDHEN and CDR2 SYDVKM. CDR3 amino acids: CASSLPTGGGNTIYF. The CDR3 bases are TGTGCCAGCAGTTTACCGACAGGGGGTGGAAACACCATATATTTT.

This clonotype was detected ten times or more. The chain joins TRBV9 to TRBJ1-1, with no clear D. Looked up from germline, CDR1 is SGDLS and CDR2 is YYNGEE. The CDR3 is 14 residues long. Between the trimmed V and J ends, which lost 3 bases and 5 bases, there was a span of 14 bases. The CDR3 DNA is TGTGCCAGCAGCGAACAGTGGGTGGGGACTGAAGCTTTCTTT. Translation gives CASSEQWVGTEAFF.

This clonotype has only a few counts. The chain couples TRBV11-2 to TRBJ2-6; D tentatively fits TRBD1 or TRBD2 (7 bases each). CDR1 SGHAT and CDR2 FQNNGV come from the germline V gene. Deletions cut 2 bases from V and 0 bases from J, with 17 bases between. CDR3 length: 19 amino acids. CDR3 loop: CASSLTRGGQGSGANVLTF. DNA for the CDR3: TGTGCCAGCAGCTTAACCAGGGGGGGGCAAGGCTCTGGGGCCAACGTCCTGACTTTC.

This clonotype has ten or more counts. The V call is TRBV3-1, the J call TRBJ1-1; no clear D. Trimming removed 4 bases at V and 0 bases at J, with 12 bases between. Germline CDR1 reads LGHDT; CDR2 reads YNNKEL (reference sequence). The CDR3 is 15 amino acids. CDR3 DNA sequence: TGTGCCAGCAGCCGGATGGCTCTCGTGAACACTGAAGCTTTCTTT. Translating gives CASSRMALVNTEAFF.

This clonotype has ten or more counts. The chain carries TRBV28 and TRBJ2-1; 10 nucleotides align to TRBD1. V was clipped by 8 bases and J by 10 bases; unmatched bases: 11. In germline, CDR1 is MDHEN, CDR2 SYDVKM. CDR3 length: 14 residues. The CDR3 DNA sequence: TGTGCCAGCGCAAGACAGGGGGCGCGGGCGGAGCAGTTCTTC. This sequence encodes CASARQGARAEQFF.

This clonotype has just a few counts. This chain joins TRBV19 and TRBJ1-6; 8 bases are shared with TRBD1. Germline CDR1 LNHDA, CDR2 SQIVND (reference sequence). V was clipped by 6 bases and J by 6 bases; unmatched bases: 10. This CDR3 spans 16 amino acids. This chain's CDR3 is CASSSSGGNSNSPLHF. DNA of the CDR3: TGTGCCAGTAGCAGTTCAGGGGGCAACTCTAATTCACCCCTCCACTTT.

The genes are TRBV5-6 and TRBJ2-5; 9 bases line up with TRBD2. CDR1 is SGHDT and CDR2 is YYEEEE in the germline V gene. J gave up 2 bases and V 6 bases, and 11 bases lay outside the gene matches. CDR3 length: 16 residues. CDR3 protein: CASKGAVAGAQETQYF. The CDR3 DNA sequence: TGTGCCAGCAAAGGAGCGGTAGCGGGAGCACAAGAGACCCAGTACTTC.